The clone carrying this TCR beta chain was recorded many times. Its antigen is unknown. The data were obtained in a study of early T cells in non-severe SARS-CoV-2 infection. Across the study: The input, bulk RNA from unsorted whole blood, was sequenced, and chains were unpaired.

The study, taken as a whole, reports: Database matching using VDJdb favored anti-spike CD8 responses, with private and CD4 specificities left missing.

Researchers tagged individual cDNA molecules with unique molecular identifiers. TCRdb independently ran MiXCR on the 5' RACE reads; one entry per CDR3 protein. The sample has under 45,000 distinct CDR3 sequences, around 9.9% seen once. The CDR3 is 12 residues long. Germline CDR1 is SEHNR and CDR2 is FQNEAQ (reference sequence). Trimming removed 5 bases from V and 3 bases from J, with 8 bases in between. The sequenced sample was whole blood. The clonotype originates from an adult who was a healthcare worker with PCR-confirmed SARS-CoV-2 infection or an uninfected control (not recorded which). The gene calls are TRBV7-9 and TRBJ2-7; possible D gene TRBD2, 5 bases. The CDR3 region has the DNA TGTGCCAGCAGCCCCGACTACTACGAGCAGTACTTC. Its protein is CASSPDYYEQYF.